These 16 T cell receptor beta chains originate from one sample sequenced in a study of beta chain features in type 1 diabetes. All of the isolated RNA was reverse transcribed, so expressed TCRB transcripts were sequenced. TCRdb keeps only in-frame clones here, not all; method: immunoSEQ multiplex PCR. This table holds 250,000 or so clones, around 68% found once. Sequenced sample: naive CD4+ T cells from blood. These receptors were collected from a man aged 30-40 years in good health.

The chain is built from TRBV29-1 and TRBJ1-1, with a tentative D call TRBD1 (5 bases). Germline lookup yields CDR1 SQVTM and CDR2 ANQGSEA. The CDR3 extends over 13 amino acids. The V gene lost 1 base and the J gene lost 6 bases, with 12 bases spanning the gap. The CDR3 loop is CSVEGWGLAEAFF. CDR3 coding DNA: TGCAGCGTTGAAGGGTGGGGCTTGGCTGAAGCTTTCTTT.

V gene TRBV5-6 combines with J gene TRBJ2-7; unclear D gene. CDR3 length: 15 residues. The germline V gene has CDR1 SGHDT and CDR2 YYEEEE. The ends were cut back, 0 bases at V and 1 base at J, with 11 bases in the middle. The CDR3 is CASSLEGFRSYEQYF. The DNA of the CDR3 is TGTGCCAGCAGCTTGGAAGGTTTCCGGTCCTACGAGCAGTACTTC.

This clone was recorded a few times. At one end the junction does not follow the germline gene, possibly because of a read error. The CDR3 DNA is TGTGCCTGGAGTCCCTCCTGGATCGCCTTC. It encodes CAWSPSWIAF. The chain recombines TRBV30 with TRBJ1-2, with D hard to call. From germline, CDR1 is GTSNPN and CDR2 SVGIG (reference sequence). This CDR3 is 10 amino acids long.

This sequence joins TRBV30 and TRBJ2-3; TRBD1 matches at 11 bases. Germline values: CDR1 GTSNPN, CDR2 SVGIG (reference sequence). This CDR3 contains 12 residues. Germline trimming cut 5 bases from V and 6 bases from J; bases unmatched to any gene: 1. CDR3: CAWGQGADTQYF. The CDR3 DNA sequence: TGTGCCTGGGGACAGGGGGCCGATACGCAGTATTTT.

This clone turned up a few times. This chain links TRBV10-3 with TRBJ2-5; TRBD2 matches at 12 bases. The V gene's germline CDR1 is ENHRY and CDR2 SYGVKD. The CDR3 extends over 16 amino acids. Losses at the gene ends were 10 bases for V and 2 bases for J; bases not matched to a gene: 11. The CDR3 spells CATAGTSGLVQETQYF. The CDR3 DNA reads as TGTGCCACCGCCGGGACTAGCGGGCTCGTTCAAGAGACCCAGTACTTC.

This sequence joins TRBV14 and TRBJ2-1; 7 bases match TRBD2. V lost 1 base to trimming and J lost 8 bases; unmatched junction nucleotides: 5. Looked up from germline, CDR1 is SGHDN and CDR2 is FVKESK. The CDR3 has 14 residues. In DNA, the CDR3 is TGTGCCAGCAGCCAAGCTGCGGGAGTTGATGAGCAGTTCTTC. It specifies CASSQAAGVDEQFF.

This clone has just a few counts. This chain uses TRBV30 with TRBJ2-1, with D maybe TRBD1 (6 bases). Germline values: CDR1 GTSNPN, CDR2 SVGIG (reference sequence). The CDR3 is made up of 13 amino acids. The V end was cut by 0 bases, the J end by 4 bases, with 7 bases between. The CDR3 loop reads CAWSVGQYNEQFF. CDR3 coding DNA: TGTGCCTGGAGTGTTGGACAGTACAATGAGCAGTTCTTC.

V usage is TRBV7-2 and J usage is TRBJ2-7; a possible D gene is TRBD2 (5 bases). This CDR3 has 15 amino acids. Trimming cost V 3 bases and J 0 bases, with 12 bases left between them. CDR1 SGHTA and CDR2 FQGNSA come from the germline V gene. The CDR3 region is CASSFADYPSYEQYF. CDR3 DNA: TGTGCCAGCAGCTTCGCCGACTACCCCTCCTACGAGCAGTACTTC.

V usage is TRBV28 and J usage is TRBJ2-4; either TRBD1 or TRBD2 may supply D (6 bases each). Per the germline V gene, CDR1 is MDHEN and CDR2 is SYDVKM. Trimming left V 6 bases short and J 8 bases short, with 17 bases between. The CDR3 extends over 14 amino acids. CDR3 loop: CASSLDRRGDIQYF. The CDR3 coding sequence is TGTGCCAGCAGCCTTGACAGGCGGGGCGACATTCAGTACTTC.

The chain links TRBV30 to TRBJ1-5; possibly TRBD1 for D (5 bases). V was shortened by 1 base and J by 7 bases, with 14 bases between the two germline ends. This CDR3 comprises 14 residues. The germline CDR1 and CDR2 sequences are GTSNPN and SVGIG (reference sequence). Here the CDR3 reads CAWSDGLGDQPQHF. In DNA, the CDR3 is TGTGCCTGGAGTGACGGACTGGGGGACCAGCCCCAGCATTTT.

CDR3 nucleotide sequence: TGTGCCTGGGAGGGACAGAGCTCCTATAATTCACCCCTCCACTTT. Amino acids: CAWEGQSSYNSPLHF. The chain uses TRBV30 and TRBJ1-6; 7 bases agree with TRBD1. Germline assignment: CDR1 GTSNPN and CDR2 SVGIG (reference sequence). The CDR3 covers 15 residues. V dropped 5 bases and J dropped 0; count of bases not matched to a gene: 4.

The CDR3 here is CAWSGGPRDYGYTF. CDR3 nucleotide sequence: TGTGCCTGGAGTGGGGGGCCCAGGGACTATGGCTACACCTTC. V usage is TRBV30 and J usage is TRBJ1-2; D is perhaps TRBD1 (6 bases). Germline CDR1 and CDR2: GTSNPN and SVGIG (reference sequence). The CDR3 extends over 14 amino acids. Trimming took off 1 base at V and 3 bases at J, with 12 bases between the two ends.

This clone has just one count. The chain carries TRBV29-1 and TRBJ2-7, with a tentative D call TRBD1 (5 bases). Looked up from germline, CDR1 is SQVTM and CDR2 is ANQGSEA. CDR3 length: 13 amino acids. The V end lost 2 bases, the J end lost 5 bases, and 13 bases lay between the germline ends. The CDR3 region has the DNA TGCAGCGTTGAACCTGCAGGGCGAAACGAGCAGTACTTC. Its protein is CSVEPAGRNEQYF.

The chain couples TRBV4-2 to TRBJ2-2; TRBD2 aligns across 11 bases. The CDR3 has 18 residues. Germline V gene lookup returns CDR1 LGHNA and CDR2 YNFKEQ. J was trimmed by 2 bases and V by 2 bases; bases with no gene match: 7. The CDR3 sequence: CASSQRLTSGGNTGELFF. Written as DNA, the CDR3 is TGTGCCAGCAGCCAACGACTCACTAGCGGGGGCAACACCGGGGAGCTGTTTTTT.

J is TRBJ1-5 and V is TRBV20-1, with D unresolved. The CDR3 is made up of 11 amino acids. The germline CDR1 and CDR2 sequences are DFQATT and SNEGSKA (reference sequence). Trimming stripped 7 bases from V and 11 bases from J, with 15 bases between. The CDR3 DNA reads as TGCAGTGTCGCTAAGAGTAAGGCCCAGCATTTT. This sequence encodes CSVAKSKAQHF.

V and J are TRBV7-6 and TRBJ1-1, with a weak D call TRBD1 (5 bases). Germline V gene lookup returns CDR1 SGHVS and CDR2 FNYEAQ. The CDR3 sequence is 17 residues long. The ends were cut back, 0 bases at V and 0 bases at J, with 14 bases in the middle. CDR3 coding DNA: TGTGCCAGCAGCTTAGCGAAGCAGGGTTTCATGAACACTGAAGCTTTCTTT. Translating gives CASSLAKQGFMNTEAFF. Full variable domain (remainder filled in from reference TRBV7-6 and TRBJ1-1): GAGVSQSPRYKVTKRGQDVALRCDPISGHVSLYWYRQALGQGPEFLTYFNYEAQQDKSGLPNDRFSAERPEGSISTLTIQRTEQRDSAMYRCASSLAKQGFMNTEAFFGQGTRLTVV.